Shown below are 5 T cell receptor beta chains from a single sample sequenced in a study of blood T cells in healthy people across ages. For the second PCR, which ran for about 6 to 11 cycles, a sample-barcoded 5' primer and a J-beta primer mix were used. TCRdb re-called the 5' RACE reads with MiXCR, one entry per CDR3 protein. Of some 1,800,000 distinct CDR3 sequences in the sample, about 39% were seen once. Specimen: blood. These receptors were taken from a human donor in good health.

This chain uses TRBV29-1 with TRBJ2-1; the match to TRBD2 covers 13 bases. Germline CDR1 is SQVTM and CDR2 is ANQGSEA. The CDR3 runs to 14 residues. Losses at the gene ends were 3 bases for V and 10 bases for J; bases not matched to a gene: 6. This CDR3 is CSVDLTSGGVEQFF. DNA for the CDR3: TGCAGCGTTGATCTAACTAGCGGGGGGGTGGAGCAGTTCTTC.

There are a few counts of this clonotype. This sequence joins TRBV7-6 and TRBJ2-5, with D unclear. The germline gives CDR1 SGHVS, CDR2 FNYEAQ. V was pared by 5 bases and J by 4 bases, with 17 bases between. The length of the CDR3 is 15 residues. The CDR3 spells CASSPEVGTGETQYF. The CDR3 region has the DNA TGTGCCAGCAGCCCCGAGGTGGGTACTGGAGAGACCCAGTACTTC.

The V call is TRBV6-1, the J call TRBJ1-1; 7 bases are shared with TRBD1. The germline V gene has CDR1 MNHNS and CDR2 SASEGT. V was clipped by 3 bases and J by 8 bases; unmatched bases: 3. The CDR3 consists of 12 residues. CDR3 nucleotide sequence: TGTGCCAGCAGTGAGACAGGGCCCGAAGCTTTCTTT. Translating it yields CASSETGPEAFF.

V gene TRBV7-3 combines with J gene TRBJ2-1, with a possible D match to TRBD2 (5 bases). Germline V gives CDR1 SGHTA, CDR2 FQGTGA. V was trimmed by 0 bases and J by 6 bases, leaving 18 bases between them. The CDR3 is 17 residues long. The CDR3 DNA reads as TGTGCCAGCAGCTTAACGTTCTCTGTGGCGGGTATCAATGAGCAGTTCTTC. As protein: CASSLTFSVAGINEQFF. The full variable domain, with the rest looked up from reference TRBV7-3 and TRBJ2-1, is GAGVSQTPSNKVTEKGKYVELRCDPISGHTALYWYRQSLGQGPEFLIYFQGTGAADDSGLPNDRFFAVRPEGSVSTLKIQRTERGDSAVYLCASSLTFSVAGINEQFFGPGTRLTVL.

The CDR3 protein is CASSLSSRQETQYF. The CDR3 DNA is TGTGCCAGCAGTTTATCGAGTCGGCAAGAGACCCAGTACTTC. The genes are TRBV27 and TRBJ2-5; D not certain. The CDR3 sequence is 14 residues long. V lost 0 bases to trimming and J lost 2 bases, with 7 bases between them. Germline CDR1 and CDR2: MNHEY and SMNVEV (reference sequence).